This paragraph reports one T cell receptor (beta chain). Unmatched junction bases numbered 13, after V lost 2 bases and J lost 9 bases. From germline, CDR1 is DFQATT and CDR2 SNEGSKA (reference sequence). This CDR3 spans 16 amino acids. This specimen belongs to a study of patients and donors after allogeneic stem cell transplantation. TCRdb ran MiXCR on the RT-PCR reads and lists one entry per CDR3 protein. Of about 76,000 distinct CDR3 sequences in the sample, around 27% were seen once. The source material was blood, either unsorted or a sorted T cell fraction (not recorded which). The sequence was collected from a human donor who was either an allogeneic HSCT recipient or a stem cell or donor lymphocyte infusion donor (not recorded which). It is not recorded whose cells these are; they may come from a transplant donor. The J gene is TRBJ1-6, the V gene TRBV20-1; 7 bases align to TRBD1. The CDR3: CSARSMFRDSVSPLHF. As DNA, the CDR3 is TGCAGTGCTAGATCCATGTTCCGGGACAGTGTTTCACCCCTCCACTTT.